Sequencing of this T cell receptor (beta chain) was carried out in a study of blood T cell repertoires in COVID-19. V shed 3 bases and J shed 3 bases, with 3 bases lying between them. The germline V gene encodes CDR1 SGHVS and CDR2 FNYEAQ. CDR3 length: 12 residues. Only in-frame clones appear in the TCRdb table, and some are missing; sequencing was by immunoSEQ multiplex PCR. The sample lists a few hundred thousand clones, roughly 90% occurring once. Sample: PBMCs or T cells enriched from blood (not recorded which). This TCR was sampled from a woman in her 30s who had recovered from COVID-19. The rearrangement links TRBV7-6 to TRBJ2-1; no reliable D call. The CDR3 is CASSFNYNEQFF. The CDR3 coding sequence is TGTGCCAGCAGCTTTAACTACAATGAGCAGTTCTTC.